The 31 T cell receptor beta chains reported below all come from one sample, sequenced in a study of T-cell reconstitution after alpha-beta-depleted transplantation in children. Using unique molecular identifiers, the investigators prepared the TCRbeta library. TCRdb ran MiXCR on the PCR reads and lists one entry per CDR3 protein. The sample comprises some 500,000 distinct CDR3 sequences, 32% of which are singletons, and around 2.3% rests with the top ten. Source: PBMCs from the stem cell graft donor, taken from the stem cell graft. These receptor sequences come from a human donor who donated a stem cell graft to a child with aplastic anemia.

There are a few counts of this clonotype. The V call is TRBV12-3 or TRBV12-4, the J call TRBJ2-7; a possible D gene is TRBD1 (5 bases). Trimming pared 9 bases from V and 6 bases from J, leaving 18 bases between. CDR3 length: 13 residues. CDR3 DNA: TGTGCCAGTAGTAGGGCCGAAAGGGGCGAGCAGTACTTC. It encodes CASSRAERGEQYF.

This clonotype has just a few counts. This chain's CDR3 is CSALSGEQFF. The CDR3, as DNA: TGCAGTGCTCTCTCGGGTGAGCAGTTCTTC. V is TRBV20-1 and J is TRBJ2-1, with D unclear. Germline CDR1 is DFQATT and CDR2 is SNEGSKA (reference sequence). This CDR3 region has 10 residues. The V end lost 5 bases, the J end lost 9 bases, and 8 bases lay between the germline ends.

This chain connects TRBV4-3 to TRBJ2-1; 9 nucleotides align to TRBD2. The CDR3 totals 17 residues. The junction had 7 bases not matched to a gene; V was cut back by 0 bases and J by 4 bases. In germline, CDR1 is LGHNA, CDR2 YSLEER. The CDR3 nucleotides read TGCGCCAGCAGCCAAGATCAGCTGACTAGCGGTTACAATGAGCAGTTCTTC. Protein: CASSQDQLTSGYNEQFF.

The genes are TRBV28 and TRBJ2-7; TRBD2 matches 13 bases. CDR1 is MDHEN and CDR2 is SYDVKM in the germline V gene. The CDR3 is 16 amino acids. The ends lost 7 bases at V and 2 bases at J; junction bases unmatched: 8. CDR3 amino acids: CASKGLAGSDPYEQYF. CDR3 in DNA: TGTGCCAGCAAGGGACTAGCGGGATCGGACCCCTACGAGCAGTACTTC.

The chain couples TRBV12-3 or TRBV12-4 to TRBJ1-4; 7 bases fit TRBD1. The V gene end was trimmed by 5 bases and the J gene end by 7 bases; junction bases not matched to a gene: 13. The CDR3 runs 16 residues. The CDR3 loop is CASSPQRGRLSEKLFF. In DNA, the CDR3 is TGTGCCAGCAGTCCCCAGAGGGGGCGCTTATCTGAAAAACTGTTTTTT.

The chain employs TRBV19 and TRBJ2-7; D perhaps matches TRBD1 (5 bases). CDR1 and CDR2 (germline): LNHDA, SQIVND (reference sequence). This CDR3 region has 12 residues. V was cut by 8 bases and J by 3 bases, with 11 bases left in between. The CDR3 DNA sequence: TGTGCCAGTGGCGACAGAAGCTACGAGCAGTACTTC. Residues: CASGDRSYEQYF. Full variable domain (rest looked up from reference TRBV19 and TRBJ2-7): DGGITQSPKYLFRKEGQNVTLSCEQNLNHDAMYWYRQDPGQGLRLIYYSQIVNDFQKGDIAEGYSVSREKKESFPLTVTSAQKNPTAFYLCASGDRSYEQYFGPGTRLTVT.

DNA for the CDR3: TGTGCCAGCAGTACGAAGACTGCGAGAGCTTTCTTT. Protein: CASSTKTARAFF. The chain links TRBV12-3 or TRBV12-4 to TRBJ1-1; D is unresolved. This CDR3 has 12 residues. The germline V and J ends were trimmed by 5 bases and 10 bases, with 14 bases remaining between them.

This clonotype was observed a handful of times. The chain uses TRBV7-3 and TRBJ2-1, with 8 bases identical to TRBD1. Germline V gene data show CDR1 as SGHTA and CDR2 as FQGTGA. The CDR3 spans 13 residues. V trimming: 8 bases; J trimming: 8 bases; junction bases outside the gene matches: 8. Written as DNA, the CDR3 is TGTGCCAGCTCCCAGACAGGGGTCGATGAGCAGTTCTTC. Its protein product is CASSQTGVDEQFF.

This clonotype was detected only a few times. The chain carries TRBV7-2 and TRBJ2-7; the match to TRBD2 covers 9 bases. Trimming cost V 5 bases and J 5 bases; bases outside gene matches: 13. Germline V gene lookup returns CDR1 SGHTA and CDR2 FQGNSA. CDR3 length equals 16 residues. The CDR3 here is CASSDDDGLASHEQYF. For the CDR3, the DNA is TGTGCCAGCAGCGACGACGACGGACTAGCGTCCCACGAGCAGTACTTC.

V and J are TRBV18 and TRBJ1-2; D gene uncertain. The CDR3 is 13 residues long. V shed 1 base and J shed 8 bases, with 11 bases lying between them. The germline V gene encodes CDR1 KGHSH and CDR2 LQKENI. The DNA for the CDR3 is TGTGCCAGCTCACCACAGCGGGATCGCGGCTACACCTTC. It codes for CASSPQRDRGYTF.

The chain links TRBV11-2 to TRBJ2-3; 15 bases fit TRBD2. This CDR3 has 17 residues. V was pared by 5 bases and J by 4 bases, with 7 bases of the junction left unmatched. The V gene's germline CDR1 is SGHAT and CDR2 FQNNGV. Here the CDR3 DNA reads TGTGCCAGCAGCAACGCCGGGACTAGCGGGAGGTCAGATACGCAGTATTTT. Amino acid sequence: CASSNAGTSGRSDTQYF.

This sequence joins TRBV10-3 and TRBJ2-1; D not resolved. This CDR3 spans 17 amino acids. CDR1 is ENHRY and CDR2 is SYGVKD in the germline V gene. Trimming left V 0 bases short and J 1 base short, with 13 bases between. The CDR3 loop is CAISESLRLASYNEQFF. The CDR3 region has the DNA TGTGCCATCAGTGAGTCCCTAAGACTGGCTTCCTACAATGAGCAGTTCTTC.

This clonotype appeared a few times. The chain carries TRBV6-5 and TRBJ1-1; tentative D call: TRBD1 (5 bases). CDR3 length equals 12 residues. Trimming removed 0 bases from V and 7 bases from J, with 6 bases in between. In germline, CDR1 is MNHEY, CDR2 SVGAGI. The CDR3 region is CASSYSQGEAFF. DNA of the CDR3: TGTGCCAGCAGTTACTCCCAGGGTGAAGCTTTCTTT.

This clonotype is a singleton in its sample. V and J are TRBV19 and TRBJ1-1, with D maybe TRBD1 (5 bases). V was clipped by 4 bases and J by 11 bases, with 14 bases between them. Germline V CDR1 and CDR2: LNHDA, SQIVND (reference sequence). The length of the CDR3 is 12 residues. The CDR3 loop is CASSSGGLWAFF. DNA for the CDR3: TGTGCCAGTAGTAGCGGGGGACTCTGGGCTTTCTTT.

The chain joins TRBV5-1 to TRBJ1-1; 8 bases align to TRBD1. This CDR3 has 13 amino acids. With 2 bases clipped from V and 5 bases from J, the junction kept 2 bases outside the gene matches. Germline assignment: CDR1 SGHRS and CDR2 YFSETQ. The CDR3 DNA is TGCGCCAGCAGCTTACACAGGGGGACTGAAGCTTTCTTT. Translated: CASSLHRGTEAFF.

J is TRBJ2-1 and V is TRBV6-4; maybe TRBD2 (5 bases). V was pared by 3 bases and J by 5 bases, with 8 bases between. This CDR3 has 13 residues. Per germline, CDR1 MRHNA and CDR2 SNTAGT. CDR3 loop: CASSELGNNEQFF. The CDR3 DNA follows: TGTGCCAGCAGTGAACTAGGGAACAATGAGCAGTTCTTC.

This clonotype was seen repeatedly, ten times or more. The V gene is TRBV6-4, the J gene TRBJ1-1, with D possibly matching TRBD1 (5 bases). The ends were cut back, 3 bases at V and 1 base at J, with 9 bases in the middle. Germline lookup yields CDR1 MRHNA and CDR2 SNTAGT. CDR3 size: 14 residues. The chain's CDR3 is CASSERGENTEAFF. The CDR3 DNA reads TGTGCCAGCAGTGAAAGAGGGGAGAACACTGAAGCTTTCTTT.

The rearrangement uses TRBV27 and TRBJ1-2, with D possibly matching TRBD1 (6 bases). The V gene's germline CDR1 is MNHEY and CDR2 SMNVEV (reference sequence). Trimming stripped 1 base from V and 5 bases from J, with 14 bases between. The CDR3 extends over 15 amino acids. The CDR3 bases are TGTGCCAGCAGTTTATTAAGGGGCAGGGGATATGGCTACACCTTC. This gives the protein CASSLLRGRGYGYTF.

This chain joins TRBV27 and TRBJ2-6, with no clear D. V dropped 1 base and J dropped 0 bases, with 7 bases sitting between them. This CDR3 is 16 amino acids long. From germline, CDR1 is MNHEY and CDR2 SMNVEV (reference sequence). CDR3 amino acids: CASSLLYSSGANVLTF. In nucleotides, the CDR3 is TGTGCCAGCAGTTTATTATACAGCTCTGGGGCCAACGTCCTGACTTTC.

This clonotype was seen a handful of times. The V call is TRBV5-5, the J call TRBJ1-5; perhaps TRBD1 as D (6 bases). This CDR3 region has 15 residues. Germline V CDR1 and CDR2: SGHKS, YYEKEE (reference sequence). The V end lost 4 bases, the J end lost 5 bases, and 16 bases lay between the germline ends. As DNA, the CDR3 is TGTGCCAGCAGCAAGCACTGGGGGCAGGATCAGCCCCAGCATTTT. Translated, it gives CASSKHWGQDQPQHF.

The sample holds a few counts of this clonotype. The chain links TRBV5-1 to TRBJ2-1, with 12 bases aligning to TRBD2. V lost 3 bases, J lost 7 bases, and 5 bases stayed unmatched. Germline V gene sequence: CDR1 SGHRS, CDR2 YFSETQ. The CDR3 length is 15 residues. The CDR3 DNA is TGCGCCAGCAGCTCGACTAGCGGGAGCTCAAATGAGCAGTTCTTC. Protein: CASSSTSGSSNEQFF.

V and J are TRBV5-1 and TRBJ1-4; 9 bases agree with TRBD1. The CDR3 totals 16 residues. Trimming at V came to 4 bases and at J to 8 bases, leaving 12 bases not matched to a gene. The germline V gene has CDR1 SGHRS and CDR2 YFSETQ. DNA of the CDR3: TGCGCCAGCAGCGCGGAACCGGGACAGGGAGGAGAAAAACTGTTTTTT. Translating it yields CASSAEPGQGGEKLFF.

The chain recombines TRBV10-3 with TRBJ2-1; D is unclear. The CDR3 contains 14 residues. V lost 4 bases and J 6 bases, leaving 13 bases between the germline ends. Germline V gene data show CDR1 as ENHRY and CDR2 as SYGVKD. CDR3 bases: TGTGCCATCAGTGGCCCCGGTGCAGGCAATGAGCAGTTCTTC. Residues: CAISGPGAGNEQFF.

This clonotype was seen a handful of times. This chain uses TRBV7-2 with TRBJ2-7; 8 nucleotides line up with TRBD2. CDR3 length: 16 residues. V was clipped by 5 bases and J by 3 bases; unmatched bases: 12. Germline-derived CDR1 and CDR2 are SGHTA and FQGNSA. CDR3 nucleotides: TGTGCCAGCAGCCTCCGGCCCAAGCGGGAGTACTACGAGCAGTACTTC. Translating it yields CASSLRPKREYYEQYF.

The chain combines TRBV25-1 with TRBJ2-1; D is possibly TRBD1 or TRBD2 (5 bases each). V gave up 6 bases and J gave up 9 bases, with 9 bases separating them. Looked up from germline, CDR1 is MGHDK and CDR2 is SYGVNS. This CDR3 is 11 amino acids long. The CDR3: CASRLGVEQFF. CDR3 DNA sequence: TGTGCCAGCAGATTGGGGGTTGAGCAGTTCTTC.

This clonotype was detected a few times. The chain carries TRBV20-1 and TRBJ1-1; D unresolved. Per the germline V gene, CDR1 is DFQATT and CDR2 is SNEGSKA (reference sequence). This CDR3 contains 11 residues. Trimming took off 6 bases at V and 3 bases at J, with 8 bases between the two ends. The CDR3 DNA follows: TGCAGTGCCCGAGTGGACACTGAAGCTTTCTTT. Translating it yields CSARVDTEAFF.

This clonotype was observed a few times. The chain couples TRBV12-3 or TRBV12-4 to TRBJ2-1, with a possible D match to TRBD1 (5 bases). The V end lost 3 bases, the J end lost 2 bases, and 11 bases lay between the germline ends. The CDR3 contains 15 residues. CDR3 DNA sequence: TGTGCCAGCAGTTTGCAGGGATTTGCCTACAATGAGCAGTTCTTC. Translated: CASSLQGFAYNEQFF.

V usage is TRBV4-3 and J usage is TRBJ2-1, with TRBD2 as a possible D gene (5 bases). The CDR3 extends over 17 amino acids. Trimming took 0 bases from V and 2 from J, leaving 14 bases between them. CDR1 LGHNA and CDR2 YSLEER come from the germline V gene. The CDR3 sequence: CASSQDAPAGTYNEQFF. The CDR3 coding sequence is TGCGCCAGCAGCCAAGATGCTCCCGCCGGGACCTACAATGAGCAGTTCTTC.

This clonotype was seen a handful of times. V usage is TRBV12-3 or TRBV12-4 and J usage is TRBJ2-7, with D possibly being TRBD1 (5 bases). The V gene lost 1 base and the J gene lost 3 bases, with 10 bases spanning the gap. The CDR3 loop spans 14 amino acids. In DNA form, the CDR3 reads TGTGCCAGCAGTTTAGGTCCCCAGGGCTACGAGCAGTACTTC. It specifies CASSLGPQGYEQYF.

The chain joins TRBV20-1 to TRBJ2-1; 9 nucleotides align to TRBD2. Germline assignment: CDR1 DFQATT and CDR2 SNEGSKA (reference sequence). CDR3 length: 14 residues. Trimming took 8 bases from V and 4 from J; bases not matched to a gene: 9. CDR3 sequence: CSPSAGGGYNEQFF. CDR3 sequence (DNA): TGCAGTCCCTCTGCGGGAGGGGGTTACAATGAGCAGTTCTTC.

This clonotype appeared a few times. This rearrangement joins TRBV29-1 to TRBJ1-1; possible D gene TRBD1, 6 bases. CDR1 and CDR2 (germline): SQVTM, ANQGSEA. This CDR3 region has 14 residues. Trimming stripped 0 bases from V and 6 bases from J, with 14 bases between. The CDR3 DNA reads as TGCAGCGTTGAAGAGGGCCCGGGGGCTTCTGAAGCTTTCTTT. Translating gives CSVEEGPGASEAFF.